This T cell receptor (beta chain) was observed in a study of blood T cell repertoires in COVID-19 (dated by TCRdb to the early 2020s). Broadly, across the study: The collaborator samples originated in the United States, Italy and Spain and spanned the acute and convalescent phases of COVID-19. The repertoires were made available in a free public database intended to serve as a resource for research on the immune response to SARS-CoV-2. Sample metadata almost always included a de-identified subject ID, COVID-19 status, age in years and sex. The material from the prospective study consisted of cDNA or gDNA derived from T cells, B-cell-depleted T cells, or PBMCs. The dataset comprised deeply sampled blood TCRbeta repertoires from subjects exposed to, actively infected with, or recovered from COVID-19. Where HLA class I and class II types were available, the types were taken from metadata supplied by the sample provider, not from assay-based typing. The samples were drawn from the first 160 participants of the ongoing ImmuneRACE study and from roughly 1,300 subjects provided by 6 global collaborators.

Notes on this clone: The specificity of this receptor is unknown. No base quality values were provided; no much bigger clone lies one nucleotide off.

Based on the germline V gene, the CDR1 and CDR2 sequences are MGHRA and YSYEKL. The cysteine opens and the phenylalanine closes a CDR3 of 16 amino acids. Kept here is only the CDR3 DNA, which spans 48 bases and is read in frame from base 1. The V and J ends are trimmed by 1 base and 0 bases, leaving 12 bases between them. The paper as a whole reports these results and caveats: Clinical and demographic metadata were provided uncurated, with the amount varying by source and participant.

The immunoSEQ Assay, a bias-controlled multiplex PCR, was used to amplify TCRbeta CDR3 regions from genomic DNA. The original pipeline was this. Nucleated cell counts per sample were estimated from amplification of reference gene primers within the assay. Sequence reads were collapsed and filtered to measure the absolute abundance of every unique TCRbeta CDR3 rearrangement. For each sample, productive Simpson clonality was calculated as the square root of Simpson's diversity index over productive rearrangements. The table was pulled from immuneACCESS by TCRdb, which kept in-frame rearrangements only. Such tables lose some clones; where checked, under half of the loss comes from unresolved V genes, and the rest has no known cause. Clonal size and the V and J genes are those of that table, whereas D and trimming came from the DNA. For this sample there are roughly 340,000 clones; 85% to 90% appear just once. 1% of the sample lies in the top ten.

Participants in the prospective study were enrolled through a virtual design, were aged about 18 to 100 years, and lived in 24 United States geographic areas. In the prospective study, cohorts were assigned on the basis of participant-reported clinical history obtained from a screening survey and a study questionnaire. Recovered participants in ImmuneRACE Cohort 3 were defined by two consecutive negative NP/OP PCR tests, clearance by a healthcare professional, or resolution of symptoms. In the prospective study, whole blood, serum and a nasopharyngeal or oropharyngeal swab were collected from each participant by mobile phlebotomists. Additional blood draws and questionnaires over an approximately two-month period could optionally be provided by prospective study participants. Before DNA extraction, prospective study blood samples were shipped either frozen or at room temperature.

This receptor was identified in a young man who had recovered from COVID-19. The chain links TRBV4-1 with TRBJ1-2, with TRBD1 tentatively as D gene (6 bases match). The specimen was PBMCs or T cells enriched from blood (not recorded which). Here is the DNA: TGCGCCAGCAGCCAAGGGAACAGGGCCGCTAACTATGGCTACACCTTC. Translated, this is CASSQGNRAANYGYTF.